The T cell receptor beta chain described here comes from a study of CD8 T cells in ankylosing spondylitis. General study results and limits: Apparently characteristic of ankylosing spondylitis blood was a TCR beta motif (about eight highly homologous variants). Within peripheral blood, clones linked to disease were CD8+ and relatively rare. Reportedly, disease-linked clones are significantly enriched in ankylosing spondylitis patients' matched synovial fluid.

This clonotype was picked up many times. What it binds is not known. TCRdb reprocessed the 5' RACE reads via MiXCR and lists one record per CDR3 protein. This table has around 120,000 distinct CDR3 sequences, roughly a tenth appearing once. CDR3 size: 13 residues. Germline V gene lookup returns CDR1 SQVTM and CDR2 ANQGSEA. Trimming shortened V by 0 bases and J by 5 bases, and 10 bases separated the two germline ends. This chain joins TRBV29-1 and TRBJ2-5, with D perhaps assigned TRBD1 or TRBD2 (5 bases each). This clonotype was obtained from a male donor with ankylosing spondylitis or in good health (not recorded which). Sequenced material: blood, either unsorted or a sorted T cell fraction (not recorded which). Here the CDR3 DNA reads TGCAGCGTTGAAGATCTTTGGGGGGAGACCCAGTACTTC. Translation gives CSVEDLWGETQYF.